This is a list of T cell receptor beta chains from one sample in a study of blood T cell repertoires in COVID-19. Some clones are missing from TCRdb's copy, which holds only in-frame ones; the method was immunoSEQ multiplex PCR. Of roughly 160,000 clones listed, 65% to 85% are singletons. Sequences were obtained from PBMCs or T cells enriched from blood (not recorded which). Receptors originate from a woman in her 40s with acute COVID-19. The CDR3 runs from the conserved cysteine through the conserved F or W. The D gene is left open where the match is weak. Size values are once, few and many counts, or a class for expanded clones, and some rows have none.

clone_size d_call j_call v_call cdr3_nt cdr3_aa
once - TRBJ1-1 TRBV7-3 TGTGCCAGCAGCAAGGACAGGAACACTGAAGCTTTCTTT CASSKDRNTEAFF
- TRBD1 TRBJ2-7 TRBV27 TGTGCCAGCGGAAGCCGAGACAGGGGGTACGAGCAGTACTTC CASGSRDRGYEQYF
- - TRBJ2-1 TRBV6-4 TGTGCCAGCAGTGAGCGGGGAGGTTTCTACAATGAGCAGTTCTTC CASSERGGFYNEQFF
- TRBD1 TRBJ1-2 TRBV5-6 TGTGCCAGCAGCTTTCCTGGGACAGGGGATGGCTACACCTTC CASSFPGTGDGYTF
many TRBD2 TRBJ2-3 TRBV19 TGTGCCAGTAGGGGCGGGAGGGCTGCAGATACGCAGTATTTT CASRGGRAADTQYF
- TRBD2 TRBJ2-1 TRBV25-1 TGTGCCAGCAGTCAAGTCGGGCGGACTAGCGTTAGTGATGAGCAGTTCTTC CASSQVGRTSVSDEQFF
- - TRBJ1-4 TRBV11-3 TGTGCCAGCAGCCCGCGCGACAGGACTAATGAAAAACTGTTTTTT CASSPRDRTNEKLFF
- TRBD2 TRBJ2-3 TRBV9 TGTGCCAGCAGCCCGAGTGGAAGCGGGAGGTGGACAGATACGCAGTATTTT CASSPSGSGRWTDTQYF
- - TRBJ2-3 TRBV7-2 TGTGCCAGCAGCTTAGAAGCGGGTACACGGGGCACAGATACGCAGTATTTT CASSLEAGTRGTDTQYF
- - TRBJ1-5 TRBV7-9 TGTGCCAGCAGCTTTTCAGGGGGCAATCAGCCCCAGCATTTT CASSFSGGNQPQHF
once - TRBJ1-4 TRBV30 TGTGCCTGGACCCACGCAGGCCTTAATGAAAAACTGTTTTTT CAWTHAGLNEKLFF
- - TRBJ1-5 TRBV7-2 TGTGCCAGCAGCTTAGGGACAGCCAATCAGCCCCAGCATTTT CASSLGTANQPQHF
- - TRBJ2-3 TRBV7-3 TGTGCCAGCAGCTTGACCGGGACAATGGGTAGAGATACGCAGTATTTT CASSLTGTMGRDTQYF
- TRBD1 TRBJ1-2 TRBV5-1 TGCGCCAGCAGCCTTGGACAGGGGTCCGGAGGCTACACCTTC CASSLGQGSGGYTF
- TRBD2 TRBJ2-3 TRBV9 TGTGCCAGCAGCGTAAGTGGAGCGGGGACTAGCGGCACAGATACGCAGTATTTT CASSVSGAGTSGTDTQYF
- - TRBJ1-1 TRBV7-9 TGTGCCAGCAGCTCTTCGAAGCTCAACACTGAAGCTTTCTTT CASSSSKLNTEAFF
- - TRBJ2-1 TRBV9 TGTGCCAGCACTCGGGTAAACGACTACAATGAGCAGTTCTTC CASTRVNDYNEQFF
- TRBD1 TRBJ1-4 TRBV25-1 TGTGCCAGCAGTGGGAACAGGGGTAGTGATCGGACTAATGAAAAACTGTTTTTT CASSGNRGSDRTNEKLFF
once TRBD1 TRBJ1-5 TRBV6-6 TGTGCCAGCACTAGGGACAGGGGTAATAGCAATCAGCCCCAGCATTTT CASTRDRGNSNQPQHF
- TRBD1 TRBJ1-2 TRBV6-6 TGTGCCAGCAGGCGGGACAGGGGCTTAGTGGGCTACACCTTC CASRRDRGLVGYTF
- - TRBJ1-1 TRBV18 TGTGCCAGCTCACCAGCGTCTATCAGCAGGGGATTAGTGACGAACACTGAAGCTTTCTTT CASSPASISRGLVTNTEAFF
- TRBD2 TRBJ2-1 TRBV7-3 TGTGCCAGCAGCCTAGCGGGAGGGCACAATGAGCAGTTCTTC CASSLAGGHNEQFF
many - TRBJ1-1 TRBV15 TGTGCCACCAGCAGGGCTCCTTCCGAAGCTTTCTTT CATSRAPSEAFF
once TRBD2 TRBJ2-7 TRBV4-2 TGTGCCAGCAGCCTGGAGGCGGCCCGGCAGCGGGAGTACTACGAGCAGTACTTC CASSLEAARQREYYEQYF
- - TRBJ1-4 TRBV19 TGTGCCAGTAGTCCCCGGAACCGACAGAATGAAAAACTGTTTTTT CASSPRNRQNEKLFF
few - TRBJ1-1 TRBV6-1 TGTGCCAGCAGTGAACCCCGGGGAGGGGGTAGGAACACTGAAGCTTTCTTT CASSEPRGGGRNTEAFF
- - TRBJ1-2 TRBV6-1 TGTGCCAGCAGTGAGGTGGTGGCGGATGGCTACACCTTC CASSEVVADGYTF
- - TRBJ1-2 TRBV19 TGTGCCAGTAGTATAAGGGACATCGGTCCCTATGGCTACACCTTC CASSIRDIGPYGYTF
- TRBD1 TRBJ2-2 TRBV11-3 TGTGCCAGCAGCTCGGGACAGGTCACCGGGGAGCTGTTTTTT CASSSGQVTGELFF
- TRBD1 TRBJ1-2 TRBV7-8 TGTGCCAGCAGCCTGGGACCGGGACAGGACTATGGCTACACCTTC CASSLGPGQDYGYTF
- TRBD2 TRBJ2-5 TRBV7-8 TGTGCCAGCAGTACGCTCCCGGCTAGCGGGGCGGAGACCCAGTACTTC CASSTLPASGAETQYF
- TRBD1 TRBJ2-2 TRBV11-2 TGTGCCAGCATTCTGCCCGGGCAGGGGGCGGTCGGGGAGCTGTTTTTT CASILPGQGAVGELFF
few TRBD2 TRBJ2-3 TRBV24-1 TGTGCCACCAGTTCTCTAGCGGGAGCTACAGATACGCAGTATTTT CATSSLAGATDTQYF
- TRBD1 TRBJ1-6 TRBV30 TGTGCCTGGAGTGGACCGGGACAGGGGGCAAATTCACCCCTCCACTTT CAWSGPGQGANSPLHF
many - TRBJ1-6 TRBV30 TGTGCCTGGAGTGTACGGGGATACTATAATTCACCCCTCCACTTT CAWSVRGYYNSPLHF
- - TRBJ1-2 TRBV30 TGTGCCTGGGAACGAAACAGGGTCGGGGACTATGGCTACACCTTC CAWERNRVGDYGYTF
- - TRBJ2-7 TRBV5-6 TGTGCCAGCAGCACATTGGCGGGAAGCTACGAGCAGTACTTC CASSTLAGSYEQYF
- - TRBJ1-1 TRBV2 TGTGCCAGCAGGACACGGGGGGCGAACACTGAAGCTTTCTTT CASRTRGANTEAFF
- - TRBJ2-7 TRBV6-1 TGTGCCAGCAGTGACAACGGGAGTTCAGACGAGCAGTACTTC CASSDNGSSDEQYF
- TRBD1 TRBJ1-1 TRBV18 TGTGCCAGTTCATTGACTAGGACAGGAGATTCCATGAACACTGAAGCTTTCTTT CASSLTRTGDSMNTEAFF
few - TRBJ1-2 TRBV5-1 TGCGCCAGCAGCACGGACAGCTCGCTCACTAACTATGGCTACACCTTC CASSTDSSLTNYGYTF
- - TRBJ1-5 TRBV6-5 TGTGCCAGCAGTCGGACATCTTCCCAGCCCCAGCATTTT CASSRTSSQPQHF